Following are 10 T cell receptor beta chains from one sample sequenced in a study of shared clonotypes between healthy human individuals. TCRdb's table, derived via immunoSEQ multiplex PCR, lists solely in-frame clones and lacks some. This sample yields 700,000 to 950,000 clones, of which about 97% are seen a single time; approximately 0.2% belongs to the top ten. CD8 cells classed as naive were CD45RO-negative and positively selected for CCR7, excluding terminally differentiated effector memory CD45RA+ cells. The sequencing sample was made of naive CD8+ T cells sorted from blood. These receptors originate from a man between 25 and 39 years old in good health.

The rearrangement joins TRBV9 to TRBJ2-7; 9 nucleotides align to TRBD1. The J segment lost 5 bases and the V segment lost 3 bases, leaving 6 bases of the junction unmatched. The CDR3 sequence is 14 residues long. The germline CDR1 and CDR2 sequences are SGDLS and YYNGEE. The CDR3 nucleotides are TGTGCCAGCAGCGGAGGGACAGGGTCGGACGAGCAGTACTTC. The encoded protein is CASSGGTGSDEQYF.

The chain joins TRBV13 to TRBJ2-7; D not resolved. Germline CDR1 PRHDT, CDR2 FYEKMQ (reference sequence). The CDR3 has 13 residues. Trimming shortened V by 5 bases and J by 7 bases, and 15 bases separated the two germline ends. CDR3 sequence (DNA): TGTGCCAGCAGCCCCGGGCCGGTGGGGGAGCAGTACTTC. Encoded protein: CASSPGPVGEQYF.

This clone has only one observation. The CDR3 DNA reads TGTGCCAGTGGGGAGGGCTACGAGCAGTACTTC. It codes for CASGEGYEQYF. The chain uses TRBV5-6 and TRBJ2-7; 7 nucleotides match TRBD2. J was trimmed by 3 bases and V by 8 bases; bases with no gene match: 2. CDR1 and CDR2 from the germline V gene are SGHDT and YYEEEE. The CDR3 covers 11 residues.

The rearrangement uses TRBV27 and TRBJ2-7; D remains unclear. V lost 4 bases and J 5 bases, leaving 12 bases between the germline ends. The length of the CDR3 is 13 residues. Germline CDR1 MNHEY, CDR2 SMNVEV (reference sequence). CDR3 coding DNA: TGTGCCAGCAGTTCCCCCGGACGGGACGAGCAGTACTTC. Amino acid sequence: CASSSPGRDEQYF.

The V gene is TRBV25-1, the J gene TRBJ2-1, with D perhaps matching TRBD1 (5 bases). Between the trimmed V and J ends, which lost 2 bases and 10 bases, there was a span of 9 bases. The length of the CDR3 is 12 residues. CDR1 and CDR2 from the germline V gene are MGHDK and SYGVNS. The CDR3 DNA follows: TGTGCCAGCAGTGAAGGGCGACAGGAGCAGTTCTTC. Encoded protein: CASSEGRQEQFF.

This rearrangement joins TRBV10-2 to TRBJ2-1; a weak D match, TRBD2 (5 bases). The CDR3 consists of 15 residues. Trimming shortened V by 10 bases and J by 1 base, and 17 bases separated the two germline ends. The germline V gene encodes CDR1 WSHSY and CDR2 SAAADI. DNA for the CDR3: TGCGCCATCTCCTCGGGGTATCCTTCCTACAATGAGCAGTTCTTC. It yields the protein CAISSGYPSYNEQFF.

The chain is built from TRBV15 and TRBJ2-7; D ambiguous. V was clipped by 0 bases and J by 1 base, with 16 bases between them. Germline V CDR1 and CDR2: LNHNV, YYDKDF (reference sequence). The CDR3 runs 17 residues. Here the CDR3 reads CATSRDIISEPSYEQYF. The CDR3 nucleotides read TGTGCCACCAGCAGAGATATCATAAGCGAACCATCCTACGAGCAGTACTTC.

This chain links TRBV18 with TRBJ2-7; unclear D gene. Germline V gene sequence: CDR1 KGHSH, CDR2 LQKENI. The CDR3 totals 13 residues. Trimming took off 5 bases at V and 0 bases at J, with 8 bases between the two ends. The CDR3 is CASSERVSYEQYF. CDR3 nucleotides: TGTGCCAGCTCAGAACGGGTCTCCTACGAGCAGTACTTC. Full variable domain (rest looked up from reference TRBV18 and TRBJ2-7): NAGVMQNPRHLVRRRGQEARLRCSPMKGHSHVYWYRQLPEEGLKFMVYLQKENIIDESGMPKERFSAEFPKEGPSILRIQQVVRGDSAAYFCASSERVSYEQYFGPGTRLTVT.

The genes are TRBV19 and TRBJ1-1; D gene uncertain. Germline CDR1 and CDR2: LNHDA and SQIVND (reference sequence). CDR3 size: 14 residues. V was cut by 0 bases and J by 5 bases, with 10 bases left in between. The CDR3 DNA follows: TGTGCCAGTAGTATAGATGAAAGAGAAACTGAAGCTTTCTTT. Protein product: CASSIDERETEAFF.

As regards this clone: Within the sample, other DNA sequences also encode this same CDR3. The rearrangement links TRBV27 to TRBJ1-1; tentatively, D is TRBD1 (6 bases). The CDR3 length is 14 residues. Trimming removed 2 bases at V and 1 base at J, with 8 bases between. Germline V gives CDR1 MNHEY, CDR2 SMNVEV (reference sequence). The CDR3 protein is CASSLLGGNTEAFF. The CDR3 bases are TGTGCCAGCAGTTTACTAGGGGGGAACACTGAAGCTTTCTTT.